These 7 T cell receptor beta chains came from one sample sequenced in a study of blood T cell repertoires in COVID-19 (dated by TCRdb to the early 2020s). To prepare the library, the immunoSEQ multiplex PCR assay was applied. TCRdb obtained this table from immuneACCESS and retained in-frame rearrangements with V and J assigned. These tables miss some clones; where compared with another copy, unresolved V genes account for less than half of the shortfall, and the remainder is unexplained. Here the sample has about 120,000 clones; around 85% occur a single time. The ten most abundant clones make up around an eighth of the sample. Sequencing was performed on peripheral blood. The receptors were gathered from a human donor in a cohort sampled during active COVID-19.

The chain carries TRBV19 and TRBJ2-7; D perhaps matches TRBD2 (6 bases). V was cut by 4 bases and J by 7 bases, with 20 bases left in between. Germline CDR1 LNHDA, CDR2 SQIVND (reference sequence). The CDR3 runs 15 residues. CDR3 in amino acids: CASSTSGTSTSEQYF. The CDR3 DNA is TGTGCCAGTAGTACGTCCGGGACTTCTACCTCGGAGCAGTACTTC. The entire variable domain, with the rest obtained from reference TRBV19 and TRBJ2-7, is as follows: DGGITQSPKYLFRKEGQNVTLSCEQNLNHDAMYWYRQDPGQGLRLIYYSQIVNDFQKGDIAEGYSVSREKKESFPLTVTSAQKNPTAFYLCASSTSGTSTSEQYFGPGTRLTVT.

V usage is TRBV7-2 and J usage is TRBJ1-3, with unresolved D. The germline V gene has CDR1 SGHTA and CDR2 FQGNSA. V dropped 3 bases and J dropped 4 bases, with 13 bases sitting between them. There are 15 residues in the CDR3. CDR3 sequence: CASSFVPDPGNTIYF. In DNA form, the CDR3 reads TGTGCCAGCAGCTTCGTGCCAGATCCGGGAAACACCATATATTTT.

This chain joins TRBV25-1 and TRBJ1-1; the D is unclear. The CDR3 covers 15 residues. Germline loops: CDR1 MGHDK, CDR2 SYGVNS. Trimming removed 4 bases from V and 1 base from J, with 13 bases in between. The CDR3 DNA reads as TGTGCCAGCAGTGCCCCTTCGGGGAGGAACACTGAAGCTTTCTTT. This sequence encodes CASSAPSGRNTEAFF.

This clone was seen only a few times. The germline gene is not matched at one end of the junction; a read error may be the cause. This sequence joins TRBV6-5 and TRBJ1-4, with a tentative D call TRBD1 (5 bases). The CDR3 consists of 14 residues. CDR1 and CDR2 from the germline V gene are MNHEY and SVGAGI. The DNA of the CDR3 is TGTGCCACCAGTTTACAGGACATCAATGAAAAACTGTTTTTT. Its translation: CATSLQDINEKLFF.

The chain combines TRBV10-1 with TRBJ1-1; D unclear. The ends were cut back, 2 bases at V and 5 bases at J, with 9 bases in the middle. Germline V gene data show CDR1 as WNHNN and CDR2 as SYGVQD (reference sequence). The CDR3 contains 13 residues. The CDR3 spells CASSEGWETEAFF. The CDR3 DNA sequence: TGCGCCAGCAGTGAGGGTTGGGAGACTGAAGCTTTCTTT.

This chain uses TRBV7-2 with TRBJ2-1, with 7 bases lining up with TRBD2. This CDR3 region has 15 residues. V dropped 0 bases and J dropped 7; count of bases not matched to a gene: 6. Germline lookup yields CDR1 SGHTA and CDR2 FQGNSA. CDR3 nucleotide sequence: TGTGCCAGCAGCTTAGCGGCTAGCGGACTAAATGAGCAGTTCTTC. Its translation: CASSLAASGLNEQFF.

This clone was counted a few times. This chain links TRBV30 with TRBJ2-3; 9 nucleotides align to TRBD2. Germline-derived CDR1 and CDR2 are GTSNPN and SVGIG (reference sequence). CDR3 length equals 13 residues. V trimming: 3 bases; J trimming: 6 bases; junction bases outside the gene matches: 4. CDR3 sequence: CAWSPGTSDTQYF. Here the CDR3 DNA reads TGTGCCTGGAGCCCGGGGACTAGCGATACGCAGTATTTT.